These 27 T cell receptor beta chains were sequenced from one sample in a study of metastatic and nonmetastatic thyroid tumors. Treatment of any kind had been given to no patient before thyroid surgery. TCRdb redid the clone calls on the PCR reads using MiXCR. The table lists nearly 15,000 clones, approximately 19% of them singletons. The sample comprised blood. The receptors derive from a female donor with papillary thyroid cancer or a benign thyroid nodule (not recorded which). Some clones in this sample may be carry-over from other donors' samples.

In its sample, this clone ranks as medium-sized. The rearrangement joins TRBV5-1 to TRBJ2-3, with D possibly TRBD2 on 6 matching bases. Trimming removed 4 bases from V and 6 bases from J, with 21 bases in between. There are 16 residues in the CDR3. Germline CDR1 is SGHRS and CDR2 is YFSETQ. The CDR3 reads CASSPSISSVADTQYF. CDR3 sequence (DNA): TGCGCCAGCAGCCCATCTATCTCTAGCGTTGCGGATACGCAGTATTTT.

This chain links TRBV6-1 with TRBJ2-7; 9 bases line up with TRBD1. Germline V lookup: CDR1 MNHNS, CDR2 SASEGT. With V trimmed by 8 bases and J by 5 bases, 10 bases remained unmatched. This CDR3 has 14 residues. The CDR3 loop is CASGFGTGFNEQYF. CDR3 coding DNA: TGTGCCAGCGGTTTCGGGACAGGGTTTAACGAGCAGTACTTC.

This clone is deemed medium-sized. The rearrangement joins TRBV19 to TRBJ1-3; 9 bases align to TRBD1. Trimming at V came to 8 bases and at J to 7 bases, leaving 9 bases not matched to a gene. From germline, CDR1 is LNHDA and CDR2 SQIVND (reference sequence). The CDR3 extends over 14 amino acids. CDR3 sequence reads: CASCGQGRTNTIYF. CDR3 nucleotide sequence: TGTGCCAGTTGCGGACAGGGGAGAACGAACACCATATATTTT.

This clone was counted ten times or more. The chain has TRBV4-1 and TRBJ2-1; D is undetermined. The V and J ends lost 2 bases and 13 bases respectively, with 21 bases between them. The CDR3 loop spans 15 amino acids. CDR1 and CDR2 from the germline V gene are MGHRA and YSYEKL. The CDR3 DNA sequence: TGCGCCAGCAGCCAACTATACCGGGCCACTGGAAGCCAGTTCTTC. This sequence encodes CASSQLYRATGSQFF.

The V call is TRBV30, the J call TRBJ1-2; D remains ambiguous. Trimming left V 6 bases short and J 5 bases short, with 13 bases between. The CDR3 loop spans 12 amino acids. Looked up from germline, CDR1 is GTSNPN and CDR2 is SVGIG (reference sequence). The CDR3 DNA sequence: TGTGCCTGTCACCTCGGGCAGTATGGCTACACCTTC. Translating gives CACHLGQYGYTF.

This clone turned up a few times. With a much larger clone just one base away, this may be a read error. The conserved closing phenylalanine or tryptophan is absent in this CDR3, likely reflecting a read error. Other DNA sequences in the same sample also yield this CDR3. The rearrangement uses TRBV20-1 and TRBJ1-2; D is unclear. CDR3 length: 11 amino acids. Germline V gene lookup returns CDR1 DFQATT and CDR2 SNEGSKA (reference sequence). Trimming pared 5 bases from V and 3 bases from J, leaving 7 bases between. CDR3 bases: TGCAGTGCTGGTGGTGACTATGGCTACACCCTC. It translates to CSAGGDYGYTL.

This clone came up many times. The chain's CDR3 is CASSLALGGQQFF. CDR3 DNA: TGCGCCAGCAGCTTGGCCTTGGGCGGGCAGCAGTTCTTC. The chain joins TRBV5-1 to TRBJ2-1, with D tentatively TRBD2 (5 bases). V lost 0 bases and J 11 bases, leaving 12 bases between the germline ends. Germline lookup yields CDR1 SGHRS and CDR2 YFSETQ. The CDR3 is 13 amino acids.

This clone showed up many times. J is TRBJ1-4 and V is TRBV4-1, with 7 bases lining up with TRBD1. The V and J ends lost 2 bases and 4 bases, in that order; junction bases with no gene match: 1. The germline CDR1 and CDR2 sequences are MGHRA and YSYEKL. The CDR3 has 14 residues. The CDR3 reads CASSQSGGNEKLFF. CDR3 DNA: TGCGCCAGCAGCCAATCAGGGGGTAATGAAAAACTGTTTTTT.

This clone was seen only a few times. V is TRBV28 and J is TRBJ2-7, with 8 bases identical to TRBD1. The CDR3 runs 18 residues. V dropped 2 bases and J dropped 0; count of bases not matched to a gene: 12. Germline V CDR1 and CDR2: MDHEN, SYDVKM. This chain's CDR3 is CASSLDFWGDRSSYEQYF. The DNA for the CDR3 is TGTGCCAGCAGTTTAGATTTCTGGGGGGACAGGAGCTCCTACGAGCAGTACTTC.

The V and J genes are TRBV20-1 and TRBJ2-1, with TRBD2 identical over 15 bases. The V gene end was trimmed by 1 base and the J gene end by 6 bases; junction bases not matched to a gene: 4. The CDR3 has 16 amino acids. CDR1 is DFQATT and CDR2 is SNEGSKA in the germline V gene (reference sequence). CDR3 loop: CSARGGGLAGGNEQFF. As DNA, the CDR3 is TGCAGTGCTAGAGGTGGGGGACTAGCGGGAGGCAATGAGCAGTTCTTC.

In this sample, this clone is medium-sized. The DNA of the CDR3 is TGTGCCAGCAGACGCGATCGTCGCAGGGAGAGCTCTGGAAACACCATATATTTT. This sequence encodes CASRRDRRRESSGNTIYF. V usage is TRBV6-5 and J usage is TRBJ1-3; weak D call: TRBD1 (5 bases). There are 18 residues in the CDR3. CDR1 is MNHEY and CDR2 is SVGAGI in the germline V gene. Trimming left V 6 bases short and J 0 bases short, with 21 bases between.

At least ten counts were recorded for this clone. The CDR3 bases are TGTGCCAGCAGTTTGGACGGGAGGGAAGCAGATACGCAGTATTTT. Its protein is CASSLDGREADTQYF. The V gene is TRBV6-1, the J gene TRBJ2-3; 8 bases agree with TRBD2. Trimming removed 5 bases from V and 4 bases from J; junction bases left unmatched: 8. Germline V gene data show CDR1 as MNHNS and CDR2 as SASEGT. The CDR3 is 15 residues long.

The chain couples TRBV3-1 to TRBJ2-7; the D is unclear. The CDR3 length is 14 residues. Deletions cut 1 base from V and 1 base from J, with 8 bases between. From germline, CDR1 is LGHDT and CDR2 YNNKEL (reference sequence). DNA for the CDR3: TGTGCCAGCAGCCAAGTAGCCGGTTCCTACGAGCAGTACTTC. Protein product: CASSQVAGSYEQYF.

The CDR3 here is CASSPYRQGVSYEQYF. The CDR3 coding sequence is TGCGCCAGCAGCCCCTACCGACAGGGGGTCTCCTACGAGCAGTACTTC. This chain connects TRBV5-1 to TRBJ2-7, with 9 bases that match TRBD1. The J segment lost 0 bases and the V segment lost 4 bases, leaving 8 bases of the junction unmatched. CDR1 is SGHRS, CDR2 YFSETQ, per germline. The CDR3 runs to 16 residues.

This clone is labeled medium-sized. The CDR3 DNA is TGTGCCAGCAAAAAGACTAGCGGGGGGTCAGAGACCCAGTACTTC. Its translation is CASKKTSGGSETQYF. The chain is built from TRBV28 and TRBJ2-5; 13 nucleotides align to TRBD2. The V and J ends lost 7 bases and 4 bases, in that order; junction bases with no gene match: 6. The CDR3 has 15 amino acids. CDR1 is MDHEN and CDR2 is SYDVKM in the germline V gene. Full variable domain (outside the CDR3, taken from reference TRBV28 and TRBJ2-5): DVKVTQSSRYLVKRTGEKVFLECVQDMDHENMFWYRQDPGLGLRLIYFSYDVKMKEKGDIPEGYSVSREKKERFSLILESASTNQTSMYLCASKKTSGGSETQYFGPGTRLLVL.

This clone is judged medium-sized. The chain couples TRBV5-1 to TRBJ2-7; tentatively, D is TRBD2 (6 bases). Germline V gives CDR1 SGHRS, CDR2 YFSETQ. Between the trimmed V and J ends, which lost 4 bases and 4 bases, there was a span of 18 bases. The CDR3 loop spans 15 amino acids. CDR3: CASSPYAGRLYEQYF. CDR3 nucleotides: TGCGCCAGCAGCCCCTACGCGGGAAGATTGTACGAGCAGTACTTC.

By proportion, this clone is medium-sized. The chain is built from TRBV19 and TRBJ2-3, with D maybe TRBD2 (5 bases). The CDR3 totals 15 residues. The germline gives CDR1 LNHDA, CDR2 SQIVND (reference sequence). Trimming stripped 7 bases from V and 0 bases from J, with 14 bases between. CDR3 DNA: TGTGCCAGTACCGATCCAAGGACTAGCACAGATACGCAGTATTTT. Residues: CASTDPRTSTDTQYF. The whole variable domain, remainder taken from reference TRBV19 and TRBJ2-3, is DGGITQSPKYLFRKEGQNVTLSCEQNLNHDAMYWYRQDPGQGLRLIYYSQIVNDFQKGDIAEGYSVSREKKESFPLTVTSAQKNPTAFYLCASTDPRTSTDTQYFGPGTRLTVL.

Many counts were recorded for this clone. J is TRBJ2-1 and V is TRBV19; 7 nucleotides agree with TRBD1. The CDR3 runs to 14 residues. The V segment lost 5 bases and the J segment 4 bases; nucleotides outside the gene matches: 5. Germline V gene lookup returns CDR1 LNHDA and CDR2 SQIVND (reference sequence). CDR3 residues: CASSLDRFYNEQFF. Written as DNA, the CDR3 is TGTGCCAGTAGTTTGGACAGGTTTTACAATGAGCAGTTCTTC.

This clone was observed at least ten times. CDR3 region: CAISATSGRANYEQYF. CDR3 DNA: TGTGCCATCAGTGCCACTAGCGGGAGGGCCAACTACGAGCAGTACTTC. The chain has TRBV10-3 and TRBJ2-7, with TRBD2 matching 13 bases. CDR1 ENHRY and CDR2 SYGVKD come from the germline V gene. V dropped 4 bases and J dropped 3; count of bases not matched to a gene: 6. This CDR3 has 16 residues.

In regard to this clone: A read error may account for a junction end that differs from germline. CDR3 bases: TGCAGTGTTGTCCACCGGGACAGGTACTACAATGAGCAGTTCTTC. This translates into CSVVHRDRYYNEQFF. This chain joins TRBV29-1 and TRBJ2-1, with 8 positions matching TRBD1. CDR1 and CDR2 from the germline V gene are SQVTM and ANQGSEA. The CDR3 has 15 amino acids.

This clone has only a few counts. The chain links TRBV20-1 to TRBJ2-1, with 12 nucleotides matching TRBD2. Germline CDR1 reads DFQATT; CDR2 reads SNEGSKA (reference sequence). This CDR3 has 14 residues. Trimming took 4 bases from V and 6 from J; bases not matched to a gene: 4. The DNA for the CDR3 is TGCAGTGCTATGACTAGCGGGGGAGTCAATGAGCAGTTCTTC. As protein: CSAMTSGGVNEQFF.

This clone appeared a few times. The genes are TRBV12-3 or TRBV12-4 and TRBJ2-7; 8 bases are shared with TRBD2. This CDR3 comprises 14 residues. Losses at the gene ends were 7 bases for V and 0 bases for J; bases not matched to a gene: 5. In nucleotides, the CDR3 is TGTGCCAGCAACGTAGCGGGGAGCTCCTACGAGCAGTACTTC. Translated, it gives CASNVAGSSYEQYF.

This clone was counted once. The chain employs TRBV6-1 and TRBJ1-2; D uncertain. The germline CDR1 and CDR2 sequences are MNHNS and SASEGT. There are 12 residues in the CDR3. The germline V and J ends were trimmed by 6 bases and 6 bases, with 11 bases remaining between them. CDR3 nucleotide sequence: TGTGCCAGCAGGGGCGGCGGACATGGCTACACCTTC. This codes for CASRGGGHGYTF.

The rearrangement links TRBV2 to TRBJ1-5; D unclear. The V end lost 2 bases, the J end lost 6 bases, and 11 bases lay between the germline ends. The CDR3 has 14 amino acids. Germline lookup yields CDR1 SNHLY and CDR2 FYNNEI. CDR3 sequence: CASSESQSVQPQHF. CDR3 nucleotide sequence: TGTGCCAGCAGTGAATCACAGTCAGTTCAGCCCCAGCATTTT.

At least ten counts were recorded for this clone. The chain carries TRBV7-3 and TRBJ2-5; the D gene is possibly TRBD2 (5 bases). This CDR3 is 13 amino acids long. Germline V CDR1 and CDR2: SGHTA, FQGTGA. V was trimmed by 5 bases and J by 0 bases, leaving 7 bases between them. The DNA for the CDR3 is TGTGCCAGCAGCCGGGGAAACCAAGAGACCCAGTACTTC. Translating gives CASSRGNQETQYF.

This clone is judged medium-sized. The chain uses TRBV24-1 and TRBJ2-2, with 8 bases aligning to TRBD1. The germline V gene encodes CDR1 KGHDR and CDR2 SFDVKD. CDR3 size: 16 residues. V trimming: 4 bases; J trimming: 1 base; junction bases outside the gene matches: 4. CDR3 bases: TGTGCCACCAGTGACCCCGGGACAGGGAACACCGGGGAGCTGTTTTTT. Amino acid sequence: CATSDPGTGNTGELFF.

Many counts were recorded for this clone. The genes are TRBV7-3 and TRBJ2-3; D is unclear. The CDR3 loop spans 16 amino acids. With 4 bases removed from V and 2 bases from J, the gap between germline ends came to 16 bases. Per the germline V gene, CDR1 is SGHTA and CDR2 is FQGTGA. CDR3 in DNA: TGTGCCAGCAGCTCCCCGTCCCCCAGCGACACAGATACGCAGTATTTT. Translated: CASSSPSPSDTDTQYF.